The T cell receptor beta chain under discussion was sequenced for a study of cytomegalovirus exposure and HLA in healthy donors. Study conclusions and caveats: In an earlier analysis, in some 540 donors, most V segments appeared productive either ~87% or ~30% of the time. CMV serostatus stood as the only immune exposure information on hand.

PCR amplification relied on 60 Vbeta primers (plus 13 Jbeta primers). The method was immunoSEQ multiplex PCR; TCRdb's version includes in-frame clones alone and lacks a portion of them. The table lists 95,000 to 150,000 clones, approximately 15% of them singletons. On this clone: What it binds is unknown.

This CDR3 is built from 14 residues. Germline V gene data show CDR1 as SQVTM and CDR2 as ANQGSEA. After removal of 1 base from V and 4 bases from J, the junction contained 6 bases not matched to a gene. At the time of sampling, donors were nominally healthy, though unrecorded immune exposures were likely. Sequencing was done on a sample of PBMCs. The origin of this receptor is a woman between 18 and 29 years old in good health and CMV-seronegative. This chain links TRBV29-1 with TRBJ1-2, with 7 bases that match TRBD1. CDR3 coding DNA: TGCAGCGTTGAAGGTCCAGGACAGGTCTATGGCTACACCTTC. Amino acids: CSVEGPGQVYGYTF.